Given below is one T cell receptor beta chain in context. Its antigen remains unknown. The data are from a study of beta chain features in type 1 diabetes. Study-level findings and limits: When cDNA is sequenced, cells with high TCR expression could be over-represented. Among all four CD4+ subsets, Type 1 diabetes patients had TCRB CDR3s that were moderately but significantly shorter.

Germline CDR1 and CDR2: LNHNV and YYDKDF (reference sequence). The CDR3 covers 13 residues. V was cut by 0 bases and J by 4 bases, with 6 bases left in between. Sequenced material consisted of expressed TCRB transcripts (all of the isolated RNA was reverse transcribed). TCRdb's table, derived via immunoSEQ multiplex PCR, lists solely in-frame clones and lacks some. This repertoire shows under 300,000 clones, more than 15% found once; its top ten account for approximately 0.086%. The clonotype was recovered from a man between 25 and 39 years old with type 1 diabetes. The chain combines TRBV15 with TRBJ1-1; no clear D. The sequencing sample was made of naive CD4+ T cells from blood. The CDR3, as DNA: TGTGCCACCAGCAGAGATATAGTCACTGAAGCTTTCTTT. Residues: CATSRDIVTEAFF.